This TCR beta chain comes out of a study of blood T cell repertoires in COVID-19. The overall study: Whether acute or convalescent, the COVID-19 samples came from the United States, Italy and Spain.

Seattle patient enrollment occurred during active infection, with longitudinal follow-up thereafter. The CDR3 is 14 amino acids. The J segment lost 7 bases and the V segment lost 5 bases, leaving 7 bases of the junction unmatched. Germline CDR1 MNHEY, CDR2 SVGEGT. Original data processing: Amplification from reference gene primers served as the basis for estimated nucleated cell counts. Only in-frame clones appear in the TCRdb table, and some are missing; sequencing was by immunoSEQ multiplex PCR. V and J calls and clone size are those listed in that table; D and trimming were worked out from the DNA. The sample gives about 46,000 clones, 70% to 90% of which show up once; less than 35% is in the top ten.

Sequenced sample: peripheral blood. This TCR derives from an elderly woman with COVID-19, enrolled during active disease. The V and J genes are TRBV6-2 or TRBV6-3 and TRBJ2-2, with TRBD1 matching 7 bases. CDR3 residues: CASSQTGSSGELFF. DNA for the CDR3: TGTGCCAGCAGTCAGACAGGGTCAAGCGGGGAGCTGTTTTTT.